This T cell receptor beta chain stems from a study of blood T cell repertoires in COVID-19. About the study: PBMCs, B-cell-depleted T cells, or T cells provided the cDNA or gDNA that made up the material.

The authors' processing: Scientists estimated how many nucleated cells there were by amplifying reference gene primers. Data came from immunoSEQ multiplex PCR; TCRdb stores just in-frame clones and leaves some out. V and J calls and clone size are copied from that table; D and trimming were computed from the DNA. The sample lists some 300,000 clones; about 91% were seen once. From germline, CDR1 is SGHRS and CDR2 YFSETQ. V was pared by 0 bases and J by 5 bases, with 11 bases between. The length of the CDR3 is 14 residues. The table lists this clone with a few counts. The TCR was taken from a woman aged 25-40 years who had recovered from COVID-19. The chain carries TRBV5-1 and TRBJ2-5, with a possible D match to TRBD1 (6 bases). The sequenced material came from peripheral blood. CDR3: CASSLETGLETQYF. CDR3 coding DNA: TGCGCCAGCAGCTTGGAAACAGGGTTGGAGACCCAGTACTTC.